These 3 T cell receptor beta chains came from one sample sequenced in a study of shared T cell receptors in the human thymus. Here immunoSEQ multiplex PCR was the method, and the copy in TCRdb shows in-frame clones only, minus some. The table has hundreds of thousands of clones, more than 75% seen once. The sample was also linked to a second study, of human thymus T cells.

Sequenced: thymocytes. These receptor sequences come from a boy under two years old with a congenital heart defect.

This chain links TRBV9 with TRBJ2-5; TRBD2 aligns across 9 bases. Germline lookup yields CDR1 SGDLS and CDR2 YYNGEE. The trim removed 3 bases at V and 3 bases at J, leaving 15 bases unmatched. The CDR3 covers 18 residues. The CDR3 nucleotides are TGTGCCAGCAGCGCCAATTCAACACTGGGCGGGAGGGAAGAGACCCAGTACTTC. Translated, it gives CASSANSTLGGREETQYF.

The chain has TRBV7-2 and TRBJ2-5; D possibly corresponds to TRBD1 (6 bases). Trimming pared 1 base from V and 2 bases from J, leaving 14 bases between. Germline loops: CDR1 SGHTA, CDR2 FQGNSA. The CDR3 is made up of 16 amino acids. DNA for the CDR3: TGTGCCAGCAGCTTAGACCCCAACAGGGATCAAGAGACCCAGTACTTC. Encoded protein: CASSLDPNRDQETQYF. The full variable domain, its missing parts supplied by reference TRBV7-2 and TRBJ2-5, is GAGVSQSPSNKVTEKGKDVELRCDPISGHTALYWYRQSLGQGLEFLIYFQGNSAPDKSGLPSDRFSAERTGGSVSTLTIQRTQQEDSAVYLCASSLDPNRDQETQYFGPGTRLLVL.

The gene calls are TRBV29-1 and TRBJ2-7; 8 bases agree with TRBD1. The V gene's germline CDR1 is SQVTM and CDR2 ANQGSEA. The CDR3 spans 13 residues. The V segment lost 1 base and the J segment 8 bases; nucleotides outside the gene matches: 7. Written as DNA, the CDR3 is TGCAGCGTTGAAGCAAGGCCAGGGGGCAAGCAGTACTTC. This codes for CSVEARPGGKQYF.